Sequencing of this TCR beta chain was carried out in a study of cytomegalovirus exposure and HLA in healthy donors. Use of 60 Vbeta and 13 Jbeta primers characterized the PCR. Repertoires were generated with immunoSEQ multiplex PCR, while TCRdb's copy carries only in-frame clones and drops some. The sample lists approximately 120,000 clones; roughly four fifths were seen once. Overall study results and limits: It was in a later analysis that TCR association rates were seen to vary by HLA locus, highest for DRB1 and lowest for HLA-C. Segments of the TCR beta V type were, in most cases, productive about 90% or about 30% of the time in an earlier analysis. Later analysis demonstrated an association between a missense DCLRE1C variant and TCR beta V- and J-gene trimming.

The V segment lost 2 bases and the J segment 2 bases; nucleotides outside the gene matches: 2. There are 16 residues in the CDR3. Germline assignment: CDR1 SGHAT and CDR2 FQNNGV. On this clone: Its antigen is not known.

The donors (healthy individuals) were bone marrow donors. The chain employs TRBV11-2 and TRBJ2-5, with 13 bases lining up with TRBD2. This TCR came from a woman aged 45 to 65 in good health and CMV-seropositive. The source material was PBMCs. As DNA, the CDR3 is TGTGCCAGCAGCTTAATGGGACTAGCGGGGCAAGAGACCCAGTACTTC. This sequence encodes CASSLMGLAGQETQYF.